Listed here are 30 T cell receptor beta chains from one sample, sequenced in a study of CD8+CD57+ T cells in acquired aplastic anemia. Sequencing involved patients with CD8+CD57+ cell expansion previously shown by flow cytometry. The TCR beta profiling, which covered VDJ combination and CDR3 sequence, was carried out using genomic DNA as the template. MiXCR, applied by TCRdb to the reads, yields one record per CDR3 protein. The sample has about 120,000 distinct CDR3 sequences; approximately 41% are singletons. Sequencing was performed on sorted CD4+, CD8+, or CD8+CD57+ T cells (not recorded which) from PBMCs. The receptors originated from a human donor with aplastic anemia.

There are a few counts of this clonotype. A much larger clone is a single base away; this may be a read error. This chain connects TRBV20-1 to TRBJ1-5; D is unresolved. This CDR3 contains 15 residues. Germline lookup yields CDR1 DFQATT and CDR2 SNEGSKA (reference sequence). The CDR3 sequence: CGASSGIYSNQPQHF. For the CDR3, the DNA is TGCGGTGCTAGTTCCGGGATTTATAGCAATCAGCCCCAGCATTTT.

On this clonotype: Sequence at one end of the junction differs from germline and may be a read error. Here the CDR3 DNA reads TGTGCCAGCAGCCAAGGTGGGACAGCGTACTATGACTACACCTTC. Translating gives CASSQGGTAYYDYTF. The chain couples TRBV3-1 to TRBJ1-2; 7 nucleotides match TRBD1. The CDR3 totals 15 residues. Germline CDR1 reads LGHDT; CDR2 reads YNNKEL (reference sequence).

The rearrangement links TRBV2 to TRBJ2-5; D is perhaps TRBD1 (6 bases). Germline-derived CDR1 and CDR2 are SNHLY and FYNNEI. Trimming took 6 bases from V and 11 from J, leaving 10 bases between them. The CDR3 totals 10 residues. The CDR3 region is CASSPGTQYF. CDR3 in DNA: TGTGCCAGCAGCCCGGGGACACAGTACTTC. Full variable domain (remainder filled in from reference TRBV2 and TRBJ2-5): EPEVTQTPSHQVTQMGQEVILRCVPISNHLYFYWYRQILGQKVEFLVSFYNNEISEKSEIFDDQFSVERPDGSNFTLKIRSTKLEDSAMYFCASSPGTQYFGPGTRLLVL.

Comments on this clonotype: Given a much more abundant clone one base away, this may be a read error. This chain links TRBV20-1 with TRBJ1-1, with D possibly being TRBD1 (5 bases). The germline V gene encodes CDR1 DFQATT and CDR2 SNEGSKA (reference sequence). Trimming stripped 3 bases from V and 1 base from J, with 15 bases between. This CDR3 contains 15 residues. The CDR3 DNA follows: TGCAGTGCTAGCCGTGGACAAGTCACGAACACTGAAGCTTTCTTT. Translation: CSASRGQVTNTEAFF.

The chain carries TRBV11-1 and TRBJ2-1; TRBD1 matches at 11 bases. V lost 1 base to trimming and J lost 10 bases; unmatched junction nucleotides: 6. The CDR3 has 15 amino acids. Germline CDR1 and CDR2: SGHAT and FQDESV (reference sequence). The CDR3 bases are TGTGCCAGCAGCTTAGGAGGGACAGGGGGTGAAGAGCAGTTCTTC. Translation: CASSLGGTGGEEQFF.

Points on this clonotype: Germline and junction disagree at one end, which may indicate a read error. V is TRBV19 and J is TRBJ1-6; possibly TRBD1 for D (6 bases). The germline gives CDR1 LNHDA, CDR2 SQIVND (reference sequence). This CDR3 has 13 residues. DNA of the CDR3: TGCGCCAGTAGTATAGGGGGGAATTCACCCCCCCACTTT. The encoded protein is CASSIGGNSPPHF.

To note about this clonotype: Because the CDR3 is missing its conserved closing phenylalanine or tryptophan, this is likely a read error. The chain links TRBV9 to TRBJ2-1; 9 bases line up with TRBD2. Germline V lookup: CDR1 SGDLS, CDR2 YYNGEE. There are 16 residues in the CDR3. The J segment lost 8 bases and the V segment lost 0 bases, leaving 9 bases of the junction unmatched. CDR3 residues: CASSVAGGGARDEQFL. The CDR3 region has the DNA TGTGCCAGCAGCGTAGCGGGCGGGGGGGCCAGGGATGAGCAGTTCCTC.

This clonotype occurred many times. The chain joins TRBV6-5 to TRBJ1-1; D may be TRBD1 (5 bases). The CDR3 extends over 13 amino acids. Trimming removed 6 bases at V and 1 base at J, with 9 bases between. CDR1 and CDR2 (germline): MNHEY, SVGAGI. The CDR3 region has the DNA TGTGCCAGCAGCCGGGACGGGAACACTGAAGCTTTCTTT. It is translated as CASSRDGNTEAFF.

This clonotype was detected a few times. The chain employs TRBV5-1 and TRBJ1-1, with a weak D call TRBD1 (6 bases). The CDR3 runs 17 residues. V was shortened by 0 bases and J by 4 bases, with 19 bases between the two germline ends. Looked up from germline, CDR1 is SGHRS and CDR2 is YFSETQ. CDR3 residues: CASSLGSRGPTGTEAFF. The CDR3 DNA reads TGCGCCAGCAGCTTGGGTTCCAGGGGTCCGACAGGCACTGAAGCTTTCTTT.

This clonotype was detected only a few times. The genes are TRBV18 and TRBJ1-1, with a weak D call TRBD1 (5 bases). V was shortened by 2 bases and J by 10 bases, with 17 bases between the two germline ends. Per the germline V gene, CDR1 is KGHSH and CDR2 is LQKENI. This CDR3 comprises 14 residues. DNA for the CDR3: TGTGCCAGCTCACCAGGGGGAATGGACCCTCGAGCTTTCTTT. Translation gives CASSPGGMDPRAFF.

This clonotype has a count of ten or more. The V and J genes are TRBV5-6 and TRBJ1-4; the D is unclear. The CDR3 totals 16 residues. The germline V gene has CDR1 SGHDT and CDR2 YYEEEE. V was pared by 0 bases and J by 8 bases, with 17 bases between. CDR3 nucleotide sequence: TGTGCCAGCAGCTTGGTTTCCTATCTCGACGGCGAAAAACTGTTTTTT. It yields the protein CASSLVSYLDGEKLFF.

The CDR3 nucleotides are TGCAGCGTTGATGGGGTAGCGGGGGGGCCTGGCGGGGAGCTGTTTTTT. Amino acid sequence: CSVDGVAGGPGGELFF. The chain recombines TRBV29-1 with TRBJ2-2, with TRBD2 matching over 11 bases. Germline V gene lookup returns CDR1 SQVTM and CDR2 ANQGSEA. The CDR3 runs 16 residues. V lost 3 bases to trimming and J lost 7 bases; unmatched junction nucleotides: 10.

The CDR3 sequence is CATSETEHYGYTF. CDR3 nucleotides: TGTGCCACCAGCGAGACAGAACACTATGGCTACACCTTC. This sequence joins TRBV25-1 and TRBJ1-2; D possibly corresponds to TRBD1 (5 bases). The length of the CDR3 is 13 residues. Trimming pared 10 bases from V and 3 bases from J, leaving 15 bases between. Germline V lookup: CDR1 MGHDK, CDR2 SYGVNS.

The chain links TRBV10-3 to TRBJ1-1, with D possibly being TRBD1 (6 bases). Per the germline V gene, CDR1 is ENHRY and CDR2 is SYGVKD. The V end lost 0 bases, the J end lost 11 bases, and 16 bases lay between the germline ends. This CDR3 has 14 amino acids. CDR3 sequence (DNA): TGTGCCATCAGTGAGTCGGGGGGCGCGATTAGGGCTTTCTTT. It is translated as CAISESGGAIRAFF.

This clonotype was found many times. The J gene is TRBJ1-2, the V gene TRBV14; no clear D. This CDR3 has 12 amino acids. The V gene's germline CDR1 is SGHDN and CDR2 FVKESK. V lost 0 bases and J 4 bases, leaving 3 bases between the germline ends. This CDR3 is CASSQDGYGYTF. CDR3 coding DNA: TGTGCCAGCAGCCAAGACGGCTATGGCTACACCTTC. Combining the CDR3 with reference TRBV14 and TRBJ1-2 gives the whole variable domain EAGVTQFPSHSVIEKGQTVTLRCDPISGHDNLYWYRRVMGKEIKFLLHFVKESKQDESGMPNNRFLAERTGGTYSTLKVQPAELEDSGVYFCASSQDGYGYTFGSGTRLTVV.

This clonotype turned up a few times. Written as DNA, the CDR3 is TGTGCCACCAGTCCTAGGCCATGTTTCTTT. This codes for CATSPRPCFF. V usage is TRBV15 and J usage is TRBJ1-1; D gene uncertain. Looked up from germline, CDR1 is LNHNV and CDR2 is YYDKDF (reference sequence). The V gene lost 6 bases and the J gene lost 13 bases, with 12 bases spanning the gap. This CDR3 has 10 amino acids.

Regarding this clonotype: This may be a read error: a much more frequent sequence differs by one nucleotide. The conserved phenylalanine or tryptophan is not found at the CDR3 terminus, so this likely reflects a read error. This sequence joins TRBV5-1 and TRBJ1-1; TRBD1 agrees at 11 bases. With 5 bases clipped from V and 6 bases from J, the junction kept 6 bases outside the gene matches. CDR1 and CDR2 (germline): SGHRS, YFSETQ. The CDR3 has 14 residues. This chain's CDR3 is CASSRDRGKSEAFL. CDR3 nucleotides: TGCGCCAGCAGTCGGGACAGGGGGAAGTCTGAAGCTTTCCTT.

The chain recombines TRBV5-6 with TRBJ1-1; possibly TRBD1 for D (6 bases). The CDR3 contains 16 residues. V was clipped by 4 bases and J by 3 bases, with 19 bases between them. Germline CDR1 is SGHDT and CDR2 is YYEEEE. DNA for the CDR3: TGTGCCAGCAGCCCCGGAATGGGGGGGCGGGACACTGAAGCTTTCTTT. As protein: CASSPGMGGRDTEAFF.

This clonotype was seen ten or more times. This rearrangement joins TRBV6-1 to TRBJ1-2; 7 bases line up with TRBD1. Germline lookup yields CDR1 MNHNS and CDR2 SASEGT. Trimming removed 6 bases from V and 5 bases from J; junction bases left unmatched: 6. The CDR3 has 13 amino acids. The chain's CDR3 is CASRQGSVYGYTF. The DNA of the CDR3 is TGTGCCAGCAGACAGGGGTCAGTATATGGCTACACCTTC.

This clonotype was recorded a few times. This chain connects TRBV2 to TRBJ2-7; 12 nucleotides match TRBD2. The germline CDR1 and CDR2 sequences are SNHLY and FYNNEI. This CDR3 spans 15 amino acids. The CDR3 region is CASRFTSGGSCEQYV. DNA of the CDR3: TGTGCCAGCAGGTTCACTAGCGGGGGGTCCTGCGAGCAGTACGTC.

This clonotype was seen at least ten times. The V gene is TRBV7-9, the J gene TRBJ1-5, with D unclear. The CDR3 runs to 12 residues. The V gene's germline CDR1 is SEHNR and CDR2 FQNEAQ (reference sequence). V shed 1 base and J shed 7 bases, with 5 bases lying between them. CDR3 sequence: CASSLGSQPQHF. As DNA, the CDR3 is TGTGCCAGCAGCTTAGGTAGCCAGCCCCAGCATTTT.

Ten or more counts support this clonotype. The chain combines TRBV5-1 with TRBJ1-4; the D gene is possibly TRBD1 (5 bases). The CDR3 runs 15 residues. Germline V gene sequence: CDR1 SGHRS, CDR2 YFSETQ. The V end was cut by 4 bases, the J end by 0 bases, with 10 bases between. CDR3: CASSPGGSTNEKLFF. The CDR3 nucleotides read TGCGCCAGCAGCCCGGGGGGGTCAACTAATGAAAAACTGTTTTTT.

This clonotype was recorded at least ten times. The CDR3 protein is CASSLDGAAYEQYF. CDR3 sequence (DNA): TGCGCCAGCAGCTTGGACGGGGCCGCCTACGAGCAGTACTTC. V and J are TRBV5-1 and TRBJ2-7, with D tentatively TRBD1 or TRBD2 (5 bases each). V was pared by 0 bases and J by 2 bases, with 9 bases between. CDR1 SGHRS and CDR2 YFSETQ come from the germline V gene. This CDR3 has 14 amino acids.

The J gene is TRBJ2-1, the V gene TRBV2; D is undetermined. The CDR3 is 12 amino acids. In germline, CDR1 is SNHLY, CDR2 FYNNEI. Trimming shortened V by 6 bases and J by 5 bases, and 8 bases separated the two germline ends. CDR3 in DNA: TGTGCCAGCAGGCTTGGGGACAATGAGCAGTTCTTC. Amino acids: CASRLGDNEQFF.

This clonotype was seen repeatedly, ten times or more. The V and J genes are TRBV20-1 and TRBJ2-7; D is possibly TRBD1 (6 bases). This CDR3 has 13 amino acids. Trimming shortened V by 1 base and J by 1 base, and 8 bases separated the two germline ends. In germline, CDR1 is DFQATT, CDR2 SNEGSKA (reference sequence). The CDR3 loop reads CSARGDTSYEQYF. The CDR3 region has the DNA TGCAGTGCTAGAGGGGACACTTCCTACGAGCAGTACTTC.

This clonotype was detected ten times or more. The chain links TRBV9 to TRBJ2-3; D not certain. The germline V gene encodes CDR1 SGDLS and CDR2 YYNGEE. This CDR3 region has 11 residues. The ends were cut back, 0 bases at V and 6 bases at J, with 2 bases in the middle. The CDR3 is CASSVGDTQYF. The CDR3, as DNA: TGTGCCAGCAGCGTAGGTGATACGCAGTATTTT.

This clonotype has ten or more counts. The chain combines TRBV7-9 with TRBJ2-3; the D gene is possibly TRBD2 (6 bases). This CDR3 comprises 14 residues. V lost 7 bases and J lost 5, with 16 bases in between. CDR1 and CDR2 from the germline V gene are SEHNR and FQNEAQ (reference sequence). DNA of the CDR3: TGTGCCAGCACCCGTTTAGAGCGGGTAGATACGCAGTATTTT. Protein sequence: CASTRLERVDTQYF. The full variable domain, rest sourced from reference TRBV7-9 and TRBJ2-3, is DTGVSQNPRHKITKRGQNVTFRCDPISEHNRLYWYRQTLGQGPEFLTYFQNEAQLEKSRLLSDRFSAERPKGSFSTLEIQRTEQGDSAMYLCASTRLERVDTQYFGPGTRLTVL.

V is TRBV10-2 and J is TRBJ2-7; 7 nucleotides align to TRBD1. This CDR3 has 16 residues. Germline lookup yields CDR1 WSHSY and CDR2 SAAADI. The trim removed 8 bases at V and 5 bases at J, leaving 18 bases unmatched. The CDR3 DNA follows: TGCGCCAGCCACCGTGGACAGGTCTCTGGAAAAAACGAGCAGTACTTC. Translating gives CASHRGQVSGKNEQYF.

The sample holds one count of this clonotype. This CDR3 fails to terminate in the conserved phenylalanine or tryptophan, so it likely reflects a read error. The rearrangement links TRBV5-6 to TRBJ2-5, with 12 bases that match TRBD1. From germline, CDR1 is SGHDT and CDR2 YYEEEE. V trimming: 5 bases; J trimming: 5 bases; junction bases outside the gene matches: 4. The CDR3 covers 14 residues. The CDR3 nucleotides read TGTGCCAGCAGTTGGGACAGGGGGCGTGAGACCCAGTACTCC. Translating it yields CASSWDRGRETQYS.

This clonotype was detected only once. The chain uses TRBV5-4 and TRBJ2-7; D may be TRBD2 (5 bases). CDR1 and CDR2 from the germline V gene are SGHNT and YYREEE (reference sequence). Trimming pared 0 bases from V and 3 bases from J, leaving 7 bases between. The CDR3 is 13 amino acids. CDR3: CASSLDSGYEQYF. CDR3 DNA sequence: TGTGCCAGCAGCTTGGACAGCGGCTACGAGCAGTACTTC.